This note documents a single T cell receptor (beta chain) sequence. The sample comes from a study of blood T cell repertoires in COVID-19. The CDR3 totals 12 residues. CDR1 and CDR2 from the germline V gene are MNHEY and SVGAGI. V shed 3 bases and J shed 6 bases, with 9 bases lying between them. Repertoires were generated with immunoSEQ multiplex PCR, while TCRdb's copy carries only in-frame clones and drops some. The sample records a few hundred thousand clones, about 85% being singletons. Sequencing was performed on peripheral blood. This TCR was sampled from a woman aged 45-65 years with COVID-19, enrolled during active disease. This chain uses TRBV6-5 with TRBJ2-7; D uncertain. CDR3 loop: CASSYDLAEQYV. The CDR3 nucleotides read TGTGCCAGCAGTTATGACTTAGCCGAGCAGTACGTC.